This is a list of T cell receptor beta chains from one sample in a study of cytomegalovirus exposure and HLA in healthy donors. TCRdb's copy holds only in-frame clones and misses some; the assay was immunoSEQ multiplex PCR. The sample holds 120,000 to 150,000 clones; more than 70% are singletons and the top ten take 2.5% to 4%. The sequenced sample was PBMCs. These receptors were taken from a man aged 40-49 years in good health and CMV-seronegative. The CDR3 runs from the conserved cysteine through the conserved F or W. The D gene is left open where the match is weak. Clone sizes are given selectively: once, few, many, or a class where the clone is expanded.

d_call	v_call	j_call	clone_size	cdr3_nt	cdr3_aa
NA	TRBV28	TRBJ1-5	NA	TGTGCCAGCACCTTGGGGGCTAGCAATCAGCCCCAGCATTTT	CASTLGASNQPQHF
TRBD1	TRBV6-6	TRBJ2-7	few	TGTGCCAGCAGCTTGGGGACAGGGTCGAGCGAGCAGTACTTC	CASSLGTGSSEQYF
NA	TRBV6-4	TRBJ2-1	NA	TGTGCCAGCAGGGGCCAGGGGACGAATGAGCAGTTCTTC	CASRGQGTNEQFF
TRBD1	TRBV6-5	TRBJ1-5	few	TGTGCCAGCAGCCCCGACAGGGGGCTCAATCAGCCCCAGCATTTT	CASSPDRGLNQPQHF
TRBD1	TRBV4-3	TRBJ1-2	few	TGCGCCAGCAGCCAAGCGGGGGTCTACAGGGGCGCGAGCTACACCTTC	CASSQAGVYRGASYTF
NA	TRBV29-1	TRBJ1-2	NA	TGCAGCGTTGAAACGTACAGCCAATGCTCCTACACCTTC	CSVETYSQCSYTF
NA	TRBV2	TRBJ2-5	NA	TGTGCCAGCAGCCCCTCGCGGGGAAACCAAGAGACCCAGTACTTC	CASSPSRGNQETQYF
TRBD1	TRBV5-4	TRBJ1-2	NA	TGTGCCAGCAGCCTAAGACAGGGAACGGTCTATGGCTACACCTTC	CASSLRQGTVYGYTF
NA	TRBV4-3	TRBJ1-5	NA	TGCGCCAGCAGCCAAGATTTGAGGGGGTGGGATCAGCCCCAGCATTTT	CASSQDLRGWDQPQHF
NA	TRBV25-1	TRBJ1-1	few	TGTGCCAGCAGGGTGAGCACTGAAGCTTTCTTT	CASRVSTEAFF
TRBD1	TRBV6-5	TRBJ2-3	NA	TGTGCCAGCAGTTACATCGCAGGGGGCGAAACAGATACGCAGTATTTT	CASSYIAGGETDTQYF
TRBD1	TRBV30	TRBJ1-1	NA	TGTGCCTGGAGTGACAGGGGGGACACTGAAGCTTTCTTT	CAWSDRGDTEAFF
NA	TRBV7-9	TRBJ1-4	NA	TGTGCCAGCAGCAACCGGCCGGGGGGCACTAATGAAAAACTGTTTTTT	CASSNRPGGTNEKLFF
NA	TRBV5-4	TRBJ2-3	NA	TGTGCCAGCAGCTTGGGGACGGGGGTTCGCACAGATACGCAGTATTTT	CASSLGTGVRTDTQYF
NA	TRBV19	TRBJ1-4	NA	TGTGCCAGTAGTATCTCTCCCGCAACTAATGAAAAACTGTTTTTT	CASSISPATNEKLFF
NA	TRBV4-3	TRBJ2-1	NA	TGCGCCAGCAGCCATGAAAGATTCAGGGGCGAGCGGTTCTTC	CASSHERFRGERFF
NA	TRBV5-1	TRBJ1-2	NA	TGCGCCAGCAGCCCCCGGGAGATCTATGGCTACACCTTC	CASSPREIYGYTF
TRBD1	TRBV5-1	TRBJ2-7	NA	TGCGCCAGCAGCTACCAGACAGGGTCTTACGAGCAGTACTTC	CASSYQTGSYEQYF
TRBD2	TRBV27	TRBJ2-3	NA	TGTGCCAGCAGTCCGAGGGGCGCCCGGGGGAGCGGGGGGGCCGATACGCAGTATTTT	CASSPRGARGSGGADTQYF
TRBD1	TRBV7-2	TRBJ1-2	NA	TGTGCCACCTGGACAGGGGCAAGCTATGGCTACACCTTC	CATWTGASYGYTF
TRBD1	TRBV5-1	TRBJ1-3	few	TGCGCCAGCAGCCAAGGACAGGGGAGGGGAAACACCATATATTTT	CASSQGQGRGNTIYF
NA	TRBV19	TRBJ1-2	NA	TGTGCCAGTAGTATAGATGAGTTTAGGGGGGGCAACGATGGCTACACCTTC	CASSIDEFRGGNDGYTF
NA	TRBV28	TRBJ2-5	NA	TGTGCCAGCAGTTTACCCACCGACAGCCAAGAGACCCAGTACTTC	CASSLPTDSQETQYF
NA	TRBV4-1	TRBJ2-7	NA	TGCGCCAGCAGCCAGGTCGCCGGGGAGCAGTACTTC	CASSQVAGEQYF
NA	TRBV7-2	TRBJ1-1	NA	TGTGCCAGCAGCTTGTATCGGGGGGGCTCCGGCACTGAAGCTTTCTTT	CASSLYRGGSGTEAFF
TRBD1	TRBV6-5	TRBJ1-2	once	TGTGCCAGCAGTTACTCGGGACAGGGAGCAGGCTACACCTTC	CASSYSGQGAGYTF
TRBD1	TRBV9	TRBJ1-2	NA	TGTGCCAGCAGCGGGTTACGGACAGGGGAGGGCTATGGCTACACCTTC	CASSGLRTGEGYGYTF
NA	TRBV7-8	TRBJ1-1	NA	TGTGCCAGCAGCTTAGTACCCAGGGCAAAGATTAACACTGAAGCTTTCTTT	CASSLVPRAKINTEAFF